This TCR beta chain stems from a study of blood T cell repertoires in COVID-19 (dated by TCRdb to about 2020). The study in broad terms: The collaborator samples originated in the United States, Italy and Spain and spanned the acute and convalescent phases of COVID-19. Subjects who had been exposed to COVID-19, were actively infected with it, or had recovered from it provided the deeply sampled blood TCRbeta repertoires that made up the dataset. Where available, HLA class I and class II types were obtained from metadata supplied by the sample provider rather than from assay-based typing. Samples came from the ongoing ImmuneRACE study (first 160 participants) plus 1,254 subjects from 6 global collaborators. The repertoires were released in a freely available public database intended as a resource for research on the immune response to SARS-CoV-2. The prospective study material was composed of cDNA or gDNA derived from T cells, B-cell-depleted T cells, or PBMCs. Sample metadata almost always included a de-identified subject ID, COVID-19 status, age in years and sex. Beyond this particular receptor, the publication reports: The amount of clinical and demographic metadata varied by source and participant and was provided uncurated.

Participants in the prospective study were aged 18 to 89 years, lived in approximately 26 United States geographic areas, and enrolled through a virtual design. Cohort assignment in the prospective study relied on participant-reported clinical history from a screening survey and a study questionnaire. For ImmuneRACE Cohort 3, a participant was defined as recovered based on two consecutive negative NP/OP PCR tests, clearance by a healthcare professional, or resolution of symptoms. In the prospective study, whole blood, serum and a nasopharyngeal or oropharyngeal swab were collected from each participant by mobile phlebotomists. Additional blood draws and questionnaires over an approximately two-month period could optionally be provided by prospective study participants. Before DNA extraction, prospective study blood samples were shipped either frozen or at room temperature. TCRbeta CDR3 regions were amplified from genomic DNA by means of the immunoSEQ Assay, a bias-controlled multiplex PCR. The published analysis was carried out like this. The number of nucleated cells in each sample was estimated from the amplification of reference gene primers within the assay. To quantify the absolute abundance of each unique TCRbeta CDR3 rearrangement, sequence reads were collapsed and filtered. Productive Simpson clonality was computed per sample as the square root of Simpson's diversity index over productive rearrangements. The clones in this table, taken by TCRdb from immuneACCESS, are in-frame only. Not every clone is retained; where verified, under half of the shortfall comes from an unresolved V gene, and the cause of the rest is unknown. D and trimming come from the DNA, and the V and J calls and clone size come from that table. For this sample there are around 250,000 clones; 70% to 90% appear just once. Clones ranked in the top ten supply 1.5% to 2% of the sample.

A note on this clone: The antigen this receptor binds is unknown. No base quality information exists; no much larger clone differs at one position.

Input material: PBMCs or T cells enriched from blood (not recorded which). The sequence was obtained from a woman aged 50 to 60 who had recovered from COVID-19.

Here the CDR3 is given as CASSLVGGSNEQFF. The DNA sequence is TGTGCCAGCAGCTTAGTTGGCGGGAGCAATGAGCAGTTCTTC. The sequence joins TRBV7-2 to TRBJ2-1, and 7 junction bases match TRBD2. V is trimmed back by 1 base and J by 6 bases, and the junction contains 3 bases that no gene match accounts for. CDR1 SGHTA and CDR2 FQGNSA were looked up in the germline V gene. The CDR3 runs 14 residues from the cysteine to the phenylalanine. Of all the DNA, just the CDR3 is kept, 42 bases in frame from base 1.